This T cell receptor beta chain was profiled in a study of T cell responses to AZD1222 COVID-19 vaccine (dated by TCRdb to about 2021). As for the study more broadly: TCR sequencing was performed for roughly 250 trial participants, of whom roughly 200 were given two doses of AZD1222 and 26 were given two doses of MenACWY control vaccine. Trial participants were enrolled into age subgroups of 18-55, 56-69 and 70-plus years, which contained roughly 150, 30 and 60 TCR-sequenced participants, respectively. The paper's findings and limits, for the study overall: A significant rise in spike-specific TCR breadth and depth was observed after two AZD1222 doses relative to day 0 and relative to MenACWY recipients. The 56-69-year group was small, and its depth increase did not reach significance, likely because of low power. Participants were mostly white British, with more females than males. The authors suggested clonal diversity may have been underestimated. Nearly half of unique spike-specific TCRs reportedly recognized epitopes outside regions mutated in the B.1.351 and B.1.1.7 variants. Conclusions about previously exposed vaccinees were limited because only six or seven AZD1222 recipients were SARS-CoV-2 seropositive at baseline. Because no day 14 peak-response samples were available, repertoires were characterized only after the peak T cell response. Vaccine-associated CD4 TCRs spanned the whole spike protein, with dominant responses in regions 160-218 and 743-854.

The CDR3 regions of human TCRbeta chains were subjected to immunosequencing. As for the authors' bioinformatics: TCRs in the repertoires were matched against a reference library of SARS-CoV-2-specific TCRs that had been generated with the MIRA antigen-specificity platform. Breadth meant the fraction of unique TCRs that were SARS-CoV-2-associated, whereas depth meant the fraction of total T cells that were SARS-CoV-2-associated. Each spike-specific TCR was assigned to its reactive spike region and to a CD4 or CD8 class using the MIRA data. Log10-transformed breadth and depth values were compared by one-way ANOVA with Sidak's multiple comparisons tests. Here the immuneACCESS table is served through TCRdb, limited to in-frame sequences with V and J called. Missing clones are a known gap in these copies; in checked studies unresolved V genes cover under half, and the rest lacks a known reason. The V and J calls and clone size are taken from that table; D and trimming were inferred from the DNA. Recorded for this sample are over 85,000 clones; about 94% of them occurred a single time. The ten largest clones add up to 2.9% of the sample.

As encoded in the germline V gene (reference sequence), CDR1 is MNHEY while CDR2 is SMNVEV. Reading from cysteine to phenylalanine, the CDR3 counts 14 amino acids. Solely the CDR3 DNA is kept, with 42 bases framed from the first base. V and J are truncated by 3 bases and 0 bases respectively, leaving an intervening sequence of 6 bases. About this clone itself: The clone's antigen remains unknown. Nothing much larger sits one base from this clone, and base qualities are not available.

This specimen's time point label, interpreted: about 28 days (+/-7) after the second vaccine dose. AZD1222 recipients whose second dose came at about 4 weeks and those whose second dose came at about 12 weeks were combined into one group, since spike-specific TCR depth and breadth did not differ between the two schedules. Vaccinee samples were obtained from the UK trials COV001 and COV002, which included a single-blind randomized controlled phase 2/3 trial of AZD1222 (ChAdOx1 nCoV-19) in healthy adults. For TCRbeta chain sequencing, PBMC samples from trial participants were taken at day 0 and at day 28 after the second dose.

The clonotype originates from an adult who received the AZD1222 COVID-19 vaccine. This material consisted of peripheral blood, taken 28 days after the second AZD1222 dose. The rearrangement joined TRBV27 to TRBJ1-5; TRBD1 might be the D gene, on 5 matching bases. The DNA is TGTGCCAGCAGTTTCGGGACTAGCAATCAGCCCCAGCATTTT. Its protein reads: CASSFGTSNQPQHF.